This TCR beta chain was identified during a study of OX40 agonist ivuxolimab in advanced cancers. Clones were read by immunoSEQ multiplex PCR, and TCRdb kept only the in-frame ones, dropping some. This sample has approximately 72,000 clones; 84% occur once, and the top ten carry roughly 0.79%. Germline V gene lookup returns CDR1 SGHTA and CDR2 FQGNSA. This CDR3 contains 17 residues. The ends lost 4 bases at V and 0 bases at J; junction bases unmatched: 9. The sequences come from CD4+ or CD8+ T cells sorted from blood, collected in a trial of the OX40 agonist ivuxolimab. The chain carries TRBV7-2 and TRBJ2-3; 8 bases map to TRBD2. The clonotype comes from an adult with an advanced solid tumor such as melanoma, head and neck, liver or kidney cancer. The CDR3: CASSSTERGWSTDTQYF. The CDR3 DNA reads as TGTGCCAGCAGCTCAACGGAGCGGGGGTGGAGCACAGATACGCAGTATTTT.